The clone carrying this T cell receptor (beta chain) came up many times. Its antigen is unidentified. Graves' hyperthyroidism showing no ophthalmopathy progression within 18 months was considered stable. Diagnostic assessment was based on clinical symptoms, serum thyroxine and TRAb, thyroid ultrasound and orbital computed tomography. Amplified TCR beta CDR3 regions came from RNA transcripts. Using the HTBI primer set, a first-round RT-PCR was run on the TCR CDR3. MiXCR, run by TCRdb on the multiplex PCR reads, gives a single entry per CDR3 protein. This table has 600,000 to 750,000 distinct CDR3 sequences, roughly a sixth appearing once. The CDR3 has 13 residues. Germline CDR1 and CDR2: ENHRY and SYGVKD. The data are from a study of T cells in Graves' hyperthyroidism and ophthalmopathy. Study information: Specimen type is peripheral blood, collected at initial diagnosis prior to any treatment.

Whole-study findings and limits: Ophthalmopathy onset followed model prediction by a median approximately 7 months.

The receptor's source is a man aged 50-59 years with Graves' hyperthyroidism. The V call is TRBV10-3, the J call TRBJ1-4; 8 positions agree with TRBD1. Material: blood. DNA of the CDR3: TGTGCTACCGGGACAGGACGAGGGGAAAAACTGTTTTTT. Amino acids: CATGTGRGEKLFF.